The clone carrying this TCR beta chain was counted only a few times. Its antigen is as yet unknown. V lost 4 bases and J lost 1, with 13 bases in between. This CDR3 region has 16 residues. Germline V gene lookup returns CDR1 ENHRY and CDR2 SYGVKD. TCRdb's table, derived via immunoSEQ multiplex PCR, lists solely in-frame clones and lacks some. The sample records roughly 52,000 clones, more than 60% being singletons. These data originate in a study of vaccination effects on CD4 cells after COVID-19. Before any sequencing was done, the ViraFEST assay used viral peptide pools to expand antigen-specific CD4+ T cells. At the end of less than 12 days of culture, CD4+ T cells were isolated. All vaccine recipients tested negative for nucleocapsid antibodies and had never contracted SARS-CoV-2 infection. Every well housed roughly 2.1 million PBMC, which grew in culture alongside 10 IU/ml IL-2 and 8.5 to 10 ug/ml peptides.

The sample in question was CD4+ T cells from PBMCs cultured with SARS-CoV-2 spike peptides, obtained before COVID-19 vaccination. J is TRBJ2-2 and V is TRBV10-3; unclear D gene. The receptor was derived from a human donor who received a COVID-19 vaccine. CDR3 sequence: CAISGTGTVNTGELFF. The CDR3 region has the DNA TGTGCCATCAGTGGCACCGGCACGGTGAACACCGGGGAGCTGTTTTTT.